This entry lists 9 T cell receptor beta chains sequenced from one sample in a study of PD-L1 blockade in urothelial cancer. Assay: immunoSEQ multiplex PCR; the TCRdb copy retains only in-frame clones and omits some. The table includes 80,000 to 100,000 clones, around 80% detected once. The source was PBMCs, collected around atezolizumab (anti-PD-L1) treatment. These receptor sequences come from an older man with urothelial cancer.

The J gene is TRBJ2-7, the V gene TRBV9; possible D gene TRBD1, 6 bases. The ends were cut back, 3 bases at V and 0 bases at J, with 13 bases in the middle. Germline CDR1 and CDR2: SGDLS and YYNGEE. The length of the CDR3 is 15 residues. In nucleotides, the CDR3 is TGTGCCAGCAGCGGGGCAGGGGTCTCCTCCTACGAGCAGTACTTC. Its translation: CASSGAGVSSYEQYF. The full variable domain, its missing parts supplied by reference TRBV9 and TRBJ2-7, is DSGVTQTPKHLITATGQRVTLRCSPRSGDLSVYWYQQSLDQGLQFLIQYYNGEERAKGNILERFSAQQFPDLHSELNLSSLELGDSALYFCASSGAGVSSYEQYFGPGTRLTVT.

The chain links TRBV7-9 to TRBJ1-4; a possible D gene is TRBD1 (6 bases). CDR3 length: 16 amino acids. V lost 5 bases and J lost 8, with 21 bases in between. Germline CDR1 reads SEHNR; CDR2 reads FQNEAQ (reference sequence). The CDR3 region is CASSQGAGARGEKLFF. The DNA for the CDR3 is TGTGCCAGCAGCCAAGGGGCAGGGGCCAGGGGAGAAAAACTGTTTTTT.

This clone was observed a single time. CDR3 amino acids: CASSPDGPGDQPQHF. The CDR3 DNA follows: TGCGCCAGCAGCCCGGACGGCCCGGGGGATCAGCCCCAGCATTTT. The rearrangement links TRBV5-1 to TRBJ1-5; TRBD1 might be the D (5 bases). The CDR3 is 15 residues long. The germline V gene has CDR1 SGHRS and CDR2 YFSETQ. V shed 4 bases and J shed 5 bases, with 16 bases lying between them.

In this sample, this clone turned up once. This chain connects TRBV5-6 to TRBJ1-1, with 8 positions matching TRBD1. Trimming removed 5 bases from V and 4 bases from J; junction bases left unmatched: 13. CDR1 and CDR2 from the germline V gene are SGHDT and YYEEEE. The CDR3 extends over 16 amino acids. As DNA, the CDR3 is TGTGCCAGCAGTACACAGGGGGTCGGGTTGACCACTGAAGCTTTCTTT. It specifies CASSTQGVGLTTEAFF.

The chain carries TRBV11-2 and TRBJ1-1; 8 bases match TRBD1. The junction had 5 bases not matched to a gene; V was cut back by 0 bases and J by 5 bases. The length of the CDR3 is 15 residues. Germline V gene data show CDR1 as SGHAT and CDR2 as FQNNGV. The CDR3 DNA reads TGTGCCAGCAGCTTAGAGACAGGGGAAGGGACTGAAGCTTTCTTT. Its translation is CASSLETGEGTEAFF.

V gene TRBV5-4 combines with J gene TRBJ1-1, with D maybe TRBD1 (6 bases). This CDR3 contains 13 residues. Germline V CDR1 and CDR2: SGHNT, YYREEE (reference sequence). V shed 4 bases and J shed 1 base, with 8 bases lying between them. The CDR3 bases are TGTGCCAGCAGCAGGACAGCGAACACTGAAGCTTTCTTT. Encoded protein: CASSRTANTEAFF.

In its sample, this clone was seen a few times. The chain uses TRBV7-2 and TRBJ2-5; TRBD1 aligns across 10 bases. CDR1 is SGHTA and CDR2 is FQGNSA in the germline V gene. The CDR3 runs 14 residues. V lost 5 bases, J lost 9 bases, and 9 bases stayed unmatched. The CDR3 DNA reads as TGTGCCAGCAGCCCACGGGACAGGGGATCGGCCCAGTACTTC. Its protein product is CASSPRDRGSAQYF.

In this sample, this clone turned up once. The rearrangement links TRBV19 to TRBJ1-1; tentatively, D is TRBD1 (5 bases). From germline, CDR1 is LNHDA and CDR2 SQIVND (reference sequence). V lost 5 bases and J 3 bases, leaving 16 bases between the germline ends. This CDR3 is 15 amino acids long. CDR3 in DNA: TGTGCCAGTAGTCCCTGGTCAGGGCCCGACACTGAAGCTTTCTTT. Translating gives CASSPWSGPDTEAFF.

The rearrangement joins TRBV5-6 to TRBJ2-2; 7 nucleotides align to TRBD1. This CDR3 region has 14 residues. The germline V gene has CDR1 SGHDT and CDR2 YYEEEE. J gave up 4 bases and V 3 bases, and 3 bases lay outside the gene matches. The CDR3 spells CASSWTGITGELFF. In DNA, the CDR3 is TGTGCCAGCAGCTGGACAGGCATCACCGGGGAGCTGTTTTTT. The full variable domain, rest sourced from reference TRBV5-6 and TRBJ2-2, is DAGVTQSPTHLIKTRGQQVTLRCSPKSGHDTVSWYQQALGQGPQFIFQYYEEEERQRGNFPDRFSGHQFPNYSSELNVNALLLGDSALYLCASSWTGITGELFFGEGSRLTVL.